These T cell receptor beta chains were read from a single sample in a study of T cell responses to AZD1222 COVID-19 vaccine. The repertoire was sequenced with immunoSEQ multiplex PCR; TCRdb's copy has only in-frame clones and lacks some. The sample comprises tens of thousands of clones, approximately 86% of which are singletons, and approximately 16% rests with the top ten. The sequenced sample was peripheral blood, obtained on day 0 of AZD1222 vaccination. The source is an adult in good health. The CDR3 runs from the conserved cysteine through the conserved F or W. D genes are given only for firm matches. Some rows mark clone size as missing; the rest say once, few, many or name a class of expanded clone.

len	v_gene	abundance	d_gene	j_gene	CDR3nt	CDR3aa
13	TRBV7-9	few	-	TRBJ1-3	TGTGCCAGCAGCTTAGGGGGGGAAAACACCATATATTTT	CASSLGGENTIYF
15	TRBV19	-	-	TRBJ1-5	TGTGCCAGTAGTCTGAGGGGATATAGCAATCAGCCCCAGCATTTT	CASSLRGYSNQPQHF
16	TRBV19	-	TRBD2	TRBJ2-7	TGTGCCAGTAGTATAATCGGGGGACTAGCCTGGGACGAGCAGTACTTC	CASSIIGGLAWDEQYF
15	TRBV15	-	TRBD1	TRBJ1-1	TGTGCCACCAGCGGGAGACAGGGAATTAACACTGAAGCTTTCTTT	CATSGRQGINTEAFF
11	TRBV7-8	-	-	TRBJ2-7	TGTGCCAGCAGCAACAGCTACGAGCAGTACTTC	CASSNSYEQYF
14	TRBV28	-	-	TRBJ1-5	TGTGCCAGCAGTTTATGGGACAAGGATCAGCCCCAGCATTTT	CASSLWDKDQPQHF
14	TRBV5-4	-	TRBD1	TRBJ1-2	TGTGCCAGCAGCTCGGACAGGGGGATGGATGGCTACACCTTC	CASSSDRGMDGYTF
14	TRBV11-1	-	-	TRBJ2-1	TGTGCCAGCACCCGAGACAGCGGGCTGTATGAGCAGTTCTTC	CASTRDSGLYEQFF
17	TRBV28	-	-	TRBJ2-1	TGTGCCAGCAGTCCCACTAGCTCAGAAGGCGGTAACAATGAGCAGTTCTTC	CASSPTSSEGGNNEQFF
17	TRBV2	-	-	TRBJ2-3	TGTGCCAGCAGTGAAGCGCTTGCGGCCCAGGCGACAGATACGCAGTATTTT	CASSEALAAQATDTQYF
17	TRBV4-3	-	TRBD1	TRBJ2-7	TGCGCCAGCAGCCAAGAACTCCTGGGACAGGGGGTCTACGAGCAGTACTTC	CASSQELLGQGVYEQYF
16	TRBV19	-	TRBD2	TRBJ2-7	TGTGCCAGTAGTTTCAAGACTAGCGGGACCCCCTACGAGCAGTACTTC	CASSFKTSGTPYEQYF
14	TRBV28	-	TRBD1	TRBJ1-2	TGTGCCAGCAGTTGGGACAGGGTAGCCTATGGCTACACCTTC	CASSWDRVAYGYTF
12	TRBV19	-	-	TRBJ1-1	TGTGCCAGCAACGGCGGGTACACTGAAGCTTTCTTT	CASNGGYTEAFF
14	TRBV5-1	-	-	TRBJ2-1	TGCGCCAGCAGCTTGGCCTTTGCGGATCGCGAGCAGTTCTTC	CASSLAFADREQFF
14	TRBV7-8	once	-	TRBJ1-6	TGTGCCAGCAGCGAAGTACCACGGGATTCACCCCTCCACTTT	CASSEVPRDSPLHF